The clone carrying this T cell receptor beta chain was recorded only once. This entry is derived from a study of blood T cells in healthy people across ages. The second PCR ran roughly 7 to 11 cycles with a sample-barcoded 5' primer and J-beta primers. One entry per CDR3 protein, called by TCRdb with MiXCR from the 5' RACE reads. The data show almost 550,000 distinct CDR3 sequences, with nearly 25% seen just once and just under 9% held by the top ten. CDR1 and CDR2 (germline): SGHVS, FQNEAQ. The junction had 7 bases not matched to a gene; V was cut back by 5 bases and J by 1 base. CDR3 size: 15 residues. These data also featured in a second study, about T cells of mothers and their children.

V is TRBV7-8 and J is TRBJ1-1; 7 bases line up with TRBD1. Sequenced: blood. The receptor was isolated from a boy aged 5 to 17 in good health. The CDR3 DNA follows: TGTGCCAGCAGCATAAGACAGGGAGGGAACACTGAAGCTTTCTTT. It specifies CASSIRQGGNTEAFF.